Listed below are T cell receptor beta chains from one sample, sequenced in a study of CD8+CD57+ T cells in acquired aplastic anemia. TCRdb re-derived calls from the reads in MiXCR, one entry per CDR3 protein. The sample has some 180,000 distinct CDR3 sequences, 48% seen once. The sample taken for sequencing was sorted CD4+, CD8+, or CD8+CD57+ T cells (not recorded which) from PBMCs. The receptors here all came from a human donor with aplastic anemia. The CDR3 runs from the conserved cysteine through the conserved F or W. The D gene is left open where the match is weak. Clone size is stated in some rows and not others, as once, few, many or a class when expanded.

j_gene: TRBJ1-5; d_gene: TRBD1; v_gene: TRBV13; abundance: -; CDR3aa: CASNRQGNQPQHF; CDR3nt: TGTGCCAGCAACCGACAGGGGAATCAGCCCCAGCATTTT
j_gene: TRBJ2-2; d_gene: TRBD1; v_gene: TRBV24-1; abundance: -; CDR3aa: CAPVGQANTGELFF; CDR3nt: TGTGCCCCAGTCGGACAGGCGAACACCGGGGAGCTGTTTTTT
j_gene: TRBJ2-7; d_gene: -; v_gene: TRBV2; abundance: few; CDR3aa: CASRTGYEQYF; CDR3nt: TGTGCCAGTCGAACAGGTTACGAGCAGTACTTC
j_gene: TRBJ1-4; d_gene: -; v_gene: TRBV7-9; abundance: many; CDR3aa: CASSLVAKGGLFF; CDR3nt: TGTGCCAGCAGCTTAGTAGCTAAGGGTGGACTGTTTTTT
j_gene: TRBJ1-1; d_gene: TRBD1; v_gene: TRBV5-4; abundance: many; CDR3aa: CASSRTGGVENTEAFF; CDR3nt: TGTGCCAGCAGCCGAACAGGGGGCGTCGAGAACACTGAAGCTTTCTTT
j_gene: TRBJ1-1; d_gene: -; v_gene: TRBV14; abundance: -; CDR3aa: CASSQDPVGLAFF; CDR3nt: TGTGCCAGCAGCCAAGATCCGGTGGGTTTGGCTTTCTTT
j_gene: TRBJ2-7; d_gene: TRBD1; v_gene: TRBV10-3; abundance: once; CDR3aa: CAIRRPGQGFYEQYF; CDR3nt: TGTGCCATCAGGAGACCGGGACAGGGGTTCTACGAGCAGTACTTC
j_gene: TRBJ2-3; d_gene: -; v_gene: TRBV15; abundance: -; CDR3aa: CATSRDRVLAHTDTQYF; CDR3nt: TGTGCCACCAGCAGAGATAGAGTTCTAGCACACACAGATACGCAGTATTTT
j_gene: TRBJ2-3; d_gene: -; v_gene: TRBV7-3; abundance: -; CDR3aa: CASSLKAGSDTQYF; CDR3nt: TGTGCCAGCAGCTTAAAGGCCGGAAGTGATACGCAGTATTTT
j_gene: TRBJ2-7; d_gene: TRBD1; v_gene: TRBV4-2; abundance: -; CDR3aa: CASSQEWGQVLGEQYF; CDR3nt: TGTGCCAGCAGCCAAGAGTGGGGACAGGTATTGGGCGAGCAGTACTTC
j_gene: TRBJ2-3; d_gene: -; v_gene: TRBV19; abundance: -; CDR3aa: CAPDAPSTDTQYF; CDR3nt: TGTGCCCCGGACGCGCCGAGCACAGATACGCAGTATTTT
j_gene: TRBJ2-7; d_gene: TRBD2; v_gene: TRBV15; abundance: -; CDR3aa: CATSGGRPYEQYF; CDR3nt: TGTGCCACCAGCGGCGGGAGGCCCTACGAGCAGTACTTC
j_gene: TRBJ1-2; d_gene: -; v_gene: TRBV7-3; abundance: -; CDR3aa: CASSPTPNYGYTF; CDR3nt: TGTGCCAGCAGCCCTACACCGAACTATGGCTACACCTTC
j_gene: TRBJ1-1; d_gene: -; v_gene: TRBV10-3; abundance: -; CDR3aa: CAIMGHLNTEAFF; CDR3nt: TGTGCCATCATGGGACACCTGAACACTGAAGCTTTCTTT